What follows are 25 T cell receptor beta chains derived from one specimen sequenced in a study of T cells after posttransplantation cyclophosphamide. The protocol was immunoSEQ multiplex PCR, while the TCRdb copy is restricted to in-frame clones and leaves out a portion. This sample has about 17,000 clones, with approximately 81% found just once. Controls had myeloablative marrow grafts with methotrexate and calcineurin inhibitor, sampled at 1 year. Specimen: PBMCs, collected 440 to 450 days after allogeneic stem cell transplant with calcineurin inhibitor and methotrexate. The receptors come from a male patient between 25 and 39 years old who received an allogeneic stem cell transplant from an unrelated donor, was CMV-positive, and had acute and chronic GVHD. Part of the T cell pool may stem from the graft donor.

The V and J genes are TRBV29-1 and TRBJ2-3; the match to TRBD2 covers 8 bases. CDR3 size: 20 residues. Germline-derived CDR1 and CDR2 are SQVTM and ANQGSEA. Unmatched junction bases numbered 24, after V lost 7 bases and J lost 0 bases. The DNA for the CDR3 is TGCAGCGCGAACTATGGGACTAGAAATCCTCCGGGACATAGCACAGATACGCAGTATTTT. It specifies CSANYGTRNPPGHSTDTQYF.

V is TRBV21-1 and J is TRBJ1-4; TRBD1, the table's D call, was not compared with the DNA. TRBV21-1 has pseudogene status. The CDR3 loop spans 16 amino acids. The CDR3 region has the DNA TGTGCCAGTTATAAAACCGGACGGCAAGGGGGAGAAAAACTGTTTTTT. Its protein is CASYKTGRQGGEKLFF.

The DNA of the CDR3 is TGTGCCAGTCGGGGGGTCACCTATGGCAATCAGCCCCAGCATTTT. This codes for CASRGVTYGNQPQHF. The chain combines TRBV19 with TRBJ1-5, with a possible D match to TRBD1 (5 bases). The germline V gene encodes CDR1 LNHDA and CDR2 SQIVND (reference sequence). V lost 8 bases and J lost 2, with 16 bases in between. The CDR3 is 15 amino acids.

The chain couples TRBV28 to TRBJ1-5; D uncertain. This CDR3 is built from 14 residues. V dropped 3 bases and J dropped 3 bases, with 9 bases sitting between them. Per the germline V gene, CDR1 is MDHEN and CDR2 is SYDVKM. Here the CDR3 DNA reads TGTGCCAGCAGTTTGGGTAGCCCCAATCAGCCCCAGCATTTT. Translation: CASSLGSPNQPQHF.

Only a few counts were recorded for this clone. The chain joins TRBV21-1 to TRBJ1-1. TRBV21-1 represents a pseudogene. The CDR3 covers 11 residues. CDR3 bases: TGTGCCAGCAGCCCCCCGGTTAGAGCTTTCTTT. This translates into CASSPPVRAFF.

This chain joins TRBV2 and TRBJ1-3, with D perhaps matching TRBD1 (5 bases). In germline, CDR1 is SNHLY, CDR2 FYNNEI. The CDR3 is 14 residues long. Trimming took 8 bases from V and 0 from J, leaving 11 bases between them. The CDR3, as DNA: TGTGCCAGCGCGGTGGGGGGCTCTGGAAACACCATATATTTT. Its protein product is CASAVGGSGNTIYF. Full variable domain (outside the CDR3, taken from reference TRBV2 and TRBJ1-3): EPEVTQTPSHQVTQMGQEVILRCVPISNHLYFYWYRQILGQKVEFLVSFYNNEISEKSEIFDDQFSVERPDGSNFTLKIRSTKLEDSAMYFCASAVGGSGNTIYFGEGSWLTVV.

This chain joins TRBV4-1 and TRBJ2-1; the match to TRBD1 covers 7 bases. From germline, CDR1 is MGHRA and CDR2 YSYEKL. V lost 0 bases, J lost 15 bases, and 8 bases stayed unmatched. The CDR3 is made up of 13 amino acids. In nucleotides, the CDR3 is TGCGCCAGCAGCCAAGAGGCCGGGACAGTGGGGTTCTTC. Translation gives CASSQEAGTVGFF.

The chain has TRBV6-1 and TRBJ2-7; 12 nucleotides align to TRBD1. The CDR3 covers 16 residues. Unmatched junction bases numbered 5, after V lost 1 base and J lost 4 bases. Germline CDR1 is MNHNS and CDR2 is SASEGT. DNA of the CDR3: TGTGCCAGCAGTGAAGGTCGGGACAGGGGGCTGTACGAGCAGTACTTC. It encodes CASSEGRDRGLYEQYF.

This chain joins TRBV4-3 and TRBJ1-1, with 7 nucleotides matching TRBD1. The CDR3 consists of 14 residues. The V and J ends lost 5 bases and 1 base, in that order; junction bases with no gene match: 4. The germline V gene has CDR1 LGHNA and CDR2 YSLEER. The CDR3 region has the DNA TGCGCCAGCAGCTCAGGGGGGAGGAACACTGAAGCTTTCTTT. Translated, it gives CASSSGGRNTEAFF.

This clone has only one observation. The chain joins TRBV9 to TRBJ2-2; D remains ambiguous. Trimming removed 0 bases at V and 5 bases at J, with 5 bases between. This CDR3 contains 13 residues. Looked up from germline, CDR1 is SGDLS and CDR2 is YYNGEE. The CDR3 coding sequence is TGTGCCAGCAGCGTAGGAGGAACCGGGGAGCTGTTTTTT. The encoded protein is CASSVGGTGELFF.

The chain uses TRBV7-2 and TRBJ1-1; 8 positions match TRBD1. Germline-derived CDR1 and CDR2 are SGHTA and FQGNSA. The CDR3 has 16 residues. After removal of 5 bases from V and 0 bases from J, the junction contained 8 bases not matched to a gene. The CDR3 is CASSPHRGGVNTEAFF. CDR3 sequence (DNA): TGTGCCAGCAGCCCTCACAGGGGGGGGGTGAACACTGAAGCTTTCTTT.

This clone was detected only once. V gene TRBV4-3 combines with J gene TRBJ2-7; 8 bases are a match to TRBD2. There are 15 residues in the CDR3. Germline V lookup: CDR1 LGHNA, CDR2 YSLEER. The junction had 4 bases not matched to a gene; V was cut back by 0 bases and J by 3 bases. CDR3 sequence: CASSQEAGAVYEQYF. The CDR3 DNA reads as TGCGCCAGCAGCCAAGAAGCGGGGGCGGTCTACGAGCAGTACTTC.

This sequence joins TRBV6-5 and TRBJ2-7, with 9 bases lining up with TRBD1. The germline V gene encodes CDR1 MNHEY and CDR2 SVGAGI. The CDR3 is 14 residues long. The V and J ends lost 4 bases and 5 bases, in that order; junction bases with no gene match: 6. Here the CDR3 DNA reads TGTGCCAGCAGTTCTCGGGACAGGGAGAACGAGCAGTACTTC. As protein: CASSSRDRENEQYF.

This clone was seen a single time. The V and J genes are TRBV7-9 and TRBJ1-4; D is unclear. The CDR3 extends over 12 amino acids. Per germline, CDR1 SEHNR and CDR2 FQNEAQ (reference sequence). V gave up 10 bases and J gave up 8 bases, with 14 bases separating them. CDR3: CATRREEEKLFF. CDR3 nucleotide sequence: TGTGCCACCCGCAGAGAGGAGGAAAAACTGTTTTTT.

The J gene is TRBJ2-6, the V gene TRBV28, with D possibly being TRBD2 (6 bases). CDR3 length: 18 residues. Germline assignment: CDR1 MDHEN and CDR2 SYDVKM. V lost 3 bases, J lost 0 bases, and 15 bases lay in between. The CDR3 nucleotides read TGTGCCAGCAGTTTTAGGCAGGGACTTAACTCTGGGGCCAACGTCCTGACTTTC. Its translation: CASSFRQGLNSGANVLTF.

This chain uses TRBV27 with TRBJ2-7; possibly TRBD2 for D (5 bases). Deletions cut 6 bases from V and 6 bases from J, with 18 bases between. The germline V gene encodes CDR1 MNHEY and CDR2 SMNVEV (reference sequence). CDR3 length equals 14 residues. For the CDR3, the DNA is TGTGCCAGCAGGAAGTTGGGAGAAGCCTTCGAGCAGTACTTC. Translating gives CASRKLGEAFEQYF.

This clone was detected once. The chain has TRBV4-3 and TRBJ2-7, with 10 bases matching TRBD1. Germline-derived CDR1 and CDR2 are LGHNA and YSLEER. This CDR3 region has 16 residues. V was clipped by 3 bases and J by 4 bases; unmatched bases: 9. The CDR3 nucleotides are TGCGCCAGCAGCCACTCCGGGACAGGGGAGAGGTACGAGCAGTACTTC. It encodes CASSHSGTGERYEQYF.

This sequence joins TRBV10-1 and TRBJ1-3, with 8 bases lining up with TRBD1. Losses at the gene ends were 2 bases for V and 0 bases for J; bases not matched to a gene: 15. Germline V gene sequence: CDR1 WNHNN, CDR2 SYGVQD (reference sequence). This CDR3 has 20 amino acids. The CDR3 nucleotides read TGCGCCAGCAGTGAGGTCCTAGGACAGGGTGTAATAAGCTCTGGAAACACCATATATTTT. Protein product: CASSEVLGQGVISSGNTIYF.

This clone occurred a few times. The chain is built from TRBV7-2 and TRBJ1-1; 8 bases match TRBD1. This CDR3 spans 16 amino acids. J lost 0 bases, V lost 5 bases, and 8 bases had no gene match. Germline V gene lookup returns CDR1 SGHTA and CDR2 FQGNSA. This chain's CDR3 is CASSQAGTGMNTEAFF. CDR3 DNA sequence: TGTGCCAGCAGCCAGGCCGGGACAGGAATGAACACTGAAGCTTTCTTT. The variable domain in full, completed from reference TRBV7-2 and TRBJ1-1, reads GAGVSQSPSNKVTEKGKDVELRCDPISGHTALYWYRQSLGQGLEFLIYFQGNSAPDKSGLPSDRFSAERTGGSVSTLTIQRTQQEDSAVYLCASSQAGTGMNTEAFFGQGTRLTVV.

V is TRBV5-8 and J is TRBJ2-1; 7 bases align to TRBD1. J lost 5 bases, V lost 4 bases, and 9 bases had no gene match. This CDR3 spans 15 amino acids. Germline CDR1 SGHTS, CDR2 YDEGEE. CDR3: CASSQRDSPNNEQFF. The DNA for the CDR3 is TGTGCCAGCAGCCAAAGGGACAGCCCTAACAATGAGCAGTTCTTC. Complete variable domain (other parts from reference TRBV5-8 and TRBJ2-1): EAGVTQSPTHLIKTRGQQATLRCSPISGHTSVYWYQQALGLGLQFLLWYDEGEERNRGNFPPRFSGRQFPNYSSELNVNALELEDSALYLCASSQRDSPNNEQFFGPGTRLTVL.

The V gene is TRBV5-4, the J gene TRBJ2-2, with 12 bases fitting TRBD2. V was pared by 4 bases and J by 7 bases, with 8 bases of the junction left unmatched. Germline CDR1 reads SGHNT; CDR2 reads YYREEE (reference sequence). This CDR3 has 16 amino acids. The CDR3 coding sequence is TGTGCCAGCAGCGCCAGGACTAGCGGGGCGGGCGGGGAGCTGTTTTTT. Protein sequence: CASSARTSGAGGELFF.

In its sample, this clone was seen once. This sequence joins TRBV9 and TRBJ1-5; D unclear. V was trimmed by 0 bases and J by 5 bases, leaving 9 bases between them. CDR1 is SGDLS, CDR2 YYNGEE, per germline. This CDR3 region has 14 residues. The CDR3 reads CASSVAEAYQPQHF. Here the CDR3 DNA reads TGTGCCAGCAGCGTAGCGGAGGCGTATCAGCCCCAGCATTTT. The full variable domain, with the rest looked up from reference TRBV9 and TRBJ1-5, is DSGVTQTPKHLITATGQRVTLRCSPRSGDLSVYWYQQSLDQGLQFLIQYYNGEERAKGNILERFSAQQFPDLHSELNLSSLELGDSALYFCASSVAEAYQPQHFGDGTRLSIL.

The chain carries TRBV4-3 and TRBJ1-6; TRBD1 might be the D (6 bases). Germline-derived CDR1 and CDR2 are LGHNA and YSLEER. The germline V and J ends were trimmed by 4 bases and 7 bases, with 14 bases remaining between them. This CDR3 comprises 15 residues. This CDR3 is CASSPSPQGNSPLHF. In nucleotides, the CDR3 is TGCGCCAGCAGCCCCTCCCCCCAGGGGAATTCACCCCTCCACTTT.

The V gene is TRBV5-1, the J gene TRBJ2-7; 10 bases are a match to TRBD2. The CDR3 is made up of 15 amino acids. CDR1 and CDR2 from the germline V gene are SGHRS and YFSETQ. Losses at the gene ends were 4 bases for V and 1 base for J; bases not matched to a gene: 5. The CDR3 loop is CASSRELAGSYEQYF. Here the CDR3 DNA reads TGCGCCAGCAGCCGGGAACTAGCGGGGTCCTACGAGCAGTACTTC.

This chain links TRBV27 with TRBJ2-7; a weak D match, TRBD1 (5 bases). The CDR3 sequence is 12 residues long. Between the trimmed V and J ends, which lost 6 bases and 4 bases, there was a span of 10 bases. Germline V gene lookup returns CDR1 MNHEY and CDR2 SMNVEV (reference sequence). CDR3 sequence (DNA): TGTGCCAGCAGCGGAGACAGATACGAGCAGTACTTC. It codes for CASSGDRYEQYF.